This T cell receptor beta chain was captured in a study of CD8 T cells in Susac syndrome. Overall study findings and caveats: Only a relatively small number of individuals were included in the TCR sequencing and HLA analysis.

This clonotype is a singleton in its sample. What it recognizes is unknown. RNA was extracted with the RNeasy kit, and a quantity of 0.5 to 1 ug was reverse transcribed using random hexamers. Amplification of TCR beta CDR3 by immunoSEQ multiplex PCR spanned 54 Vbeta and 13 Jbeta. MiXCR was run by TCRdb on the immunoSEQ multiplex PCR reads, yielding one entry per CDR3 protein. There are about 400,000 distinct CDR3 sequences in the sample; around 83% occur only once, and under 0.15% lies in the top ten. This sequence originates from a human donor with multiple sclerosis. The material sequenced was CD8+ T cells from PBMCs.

The CDR3 sequence is CASSYSGLAGDPRWNEQFF. CDR3 DNA: TGTGCCAGCAGTTACTCGGGACTAGCGGGAGACCCGCGGTGGAATGAGCAGTTCTTC. The rearrangement uses TRBV6-5 and TRBJ2-1; 14 nucleotides align to TRBD2. J lost 7 bases, V lost 0 bases, and 11 bases had no gene match. The CDR3 spans 19 residues. The germline CDR1 and CDR2 sequences are MNHEY and SVGAGI.